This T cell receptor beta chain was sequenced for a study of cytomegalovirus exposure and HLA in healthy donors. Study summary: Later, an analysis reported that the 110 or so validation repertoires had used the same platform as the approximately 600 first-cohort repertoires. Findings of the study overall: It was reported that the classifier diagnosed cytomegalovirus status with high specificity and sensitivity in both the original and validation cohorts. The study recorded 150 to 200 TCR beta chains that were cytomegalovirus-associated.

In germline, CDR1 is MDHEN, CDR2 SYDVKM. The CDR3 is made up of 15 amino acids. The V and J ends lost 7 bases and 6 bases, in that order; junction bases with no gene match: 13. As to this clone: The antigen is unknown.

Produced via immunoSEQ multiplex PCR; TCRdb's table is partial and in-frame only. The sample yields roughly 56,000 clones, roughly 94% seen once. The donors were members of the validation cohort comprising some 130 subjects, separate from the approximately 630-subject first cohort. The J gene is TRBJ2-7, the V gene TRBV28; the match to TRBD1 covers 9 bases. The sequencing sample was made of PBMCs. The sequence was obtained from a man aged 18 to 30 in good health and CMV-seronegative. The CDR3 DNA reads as TGTGCCAGCAAGAAGGACGGGACAGGGTCGAGCGAGCAGTACTTC. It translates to CASKKDGTGSSEQYF.